This T cell receptor (beta chain) came from a study of blood T cell repertoires in COVID-19. Study-level information: From the United States, Italy and Spain came samples of acute and convalescent COVID-19.

The V and J ends lost 2 bases and 0 bases respectively, with 11 bases between them. The CDR3 is 16 residues long. Germline CDR1 is ENHRY and CDR2 is SYGVKD. Clones were read by immunoSEQ multiplex PCR, and TCRdb kept only the in-frame ones, dropping some. Of 100,000 to 150,000 clones listed, about 81% are singletons. The sequenced material came from peripheral blood. The chain employs TRBV10-3 and TRBJ2-1, with TRBD2 as a possible D gene (6 bases). This clonotype originated in a woman aged 45-65 years with acute or convalescent COVID-19. As DNA, the CDR3 is TGTGCCATCAGTGAGACCTCCGGGAGCTCCTACAATGAGCAGTTCTTC. Translating it yields CAISETSGSSYNEQFF.